The T cell receptor beta chain described here comes from a study of OX40 agonist ivuxolimab in advanced cancers. The overall study: Averaging 60 years in age, with a range of about 23 to 79, the cohort was approximately 87% male.

Study-wide findings and caveats: In a subset of nonresponders, normalized T-cell clonal expansion was also low.

Regarding this clone: Antigen unknown.

Sequencing was performed with immunoSEQ multiplex PCR; in TCRdb, only in-frame clones are kept and a portion is missing. The table lists over 50,000 clones, roughly 90% of them singletons. This CDR3 has 13 amino acids. Looked up from germline, CDR1 is SGHAT and CDR2 is FQNNGV. V shed 4 bases and J shed 0 bases, with 5 bases lying between them. The TCR originated in an adult with an advanced solid tumor such as melanoma, head and neck, liver or kidney cancer. Source: CD4+ or CD8+ T cells sorted from blood, taken in a trial of the OX40 agonist ivuxolimab. The chain employs TRBV11-2 and TRBJ2-3, with D possibly matching TRBD1 (5 bases). The CDR3, as DNA: TGTGCCAGCAGCTGGGGCAGCACAGATACGCAGTATTTT. Its protein product is CASSWGSTDTQYF.